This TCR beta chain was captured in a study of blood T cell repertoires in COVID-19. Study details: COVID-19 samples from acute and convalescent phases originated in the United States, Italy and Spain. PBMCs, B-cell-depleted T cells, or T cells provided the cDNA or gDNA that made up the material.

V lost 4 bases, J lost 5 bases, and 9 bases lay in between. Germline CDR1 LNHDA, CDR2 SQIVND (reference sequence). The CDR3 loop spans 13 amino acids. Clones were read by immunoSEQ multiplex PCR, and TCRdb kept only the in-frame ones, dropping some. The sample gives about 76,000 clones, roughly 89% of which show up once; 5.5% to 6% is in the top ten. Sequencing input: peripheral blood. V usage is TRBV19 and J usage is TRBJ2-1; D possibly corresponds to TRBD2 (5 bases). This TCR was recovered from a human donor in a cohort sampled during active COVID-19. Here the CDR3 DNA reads TGTGCCAGTAGTACTACTAGAAACAATGAGCAGTTCTTC. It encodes CASSTTRNNEQFF.